This T cell receptor (beta chain) appears in the sequencing data of a study of PD-L1 blockade in urothelial cancer. Study-level information: Individuals in the cohort had been given 0 to 3 earlier chemotherapy regimens. Treatment start was followed by blood analysis at 3 weeks (second dose) and again at 6 weeks. T cell content in blood samples showed a median of around 150,000.

The authors spiked synthetic TCR analog templates into each PCR. Measured with immunoSEQ multiplex PCR; TCRdb has only the in-frame clones, and not every one. The sample contains some 100,000 clones, about 89% of which appear only once. As regards this clone: An end of the junction differs from the germline gene, which may be a read error.

CDR3 size: 14 residues. CDR1 and CDR2 from the germline V gene are SEHNR and FQNEAQ (reference sequence). The J gene is TRBJ2-7, the V gene TRBV7-9; D is possibly TRBD2 (5 bases). Specimen: PBMCs, collected around atezolizumab (anti-PD-L1) treatment. This clonotype was sampled from a woman of 80 years or more with urothelial cancer. The CDR3 protein is CASSFWASSHEQYF. The CDR3 nucleotides read TGTGCCAGCAGCTTCTGGGCTAGCTCCCACGAGCAGTACTTC.